The TCR beta chain under discussion was sequenced for a study of chemoradiotherapy in HPV16-positive cancers. On this clone: The target antigen is unknown.

Study observations and caveats: For HPV16-positive patients, expanding HPV-responsive T cells associated with longer recurrence-free survival. During treatment, candidate HPV-specific clones and E7-related motifs expanded in tumor.

Sequencing used immunoSEQ multiplex PCR; TCRdb keeps in-frame clones, though not all of them. Of approximately 52,000 clones in the sample, roughly 90% were seen once. The material sequenced was blood, taken from a patient who underwent chemoradiotherapy. This clonotype originated in a human donor with HPV-associated anogenital cancer.

CDR3 DNA: TGTGCCAGCAGCTTGCGCGACAGCGCCTATGGCTACACCTTC. It yields the protein CASSLRDSAYGYTF. The chain uses TRBV5-4 and TRBJ1-2; TRBD1 might be the D (5 bases). Germline-derived CDR1 and CDR2 are SGHNT and YYREEE (reference sequence). This CDR3 spans 14 amino acids. The V and J ends lost 1 base and 4 bases respectively, with 11 bases between them.